Listed here are 12 T cell receptor beta chains from one sample, sequenced in a study of blood T cell repertoires in COVID-19. Some clones are missing from TCRdb's copy, which holds only in-frame ones; the method was immunoSEQ multiplex PCR. The sample has about 130,000 clones, around 90% seen once. Input material: peripheral blood. These receptors originate from a man aged 55 to 69 with COVID-19, enrolled during active disease.

There are a few counts of this clone. This sequence joins TRBV7-8 and TRBJ1-4, with a weak D call TRBD1 (6 bases). Germline-derived CDR1 and CDR2 are SGHVS and FQNEAQ. V lost 1 base and J lost 3, with 12 bases in between. The CDR3 is 16 amino acids. DNA of the CDR3: TGTGCCAGCAGCTTAGTCACAGGGAATGCTAATGAAAAACTGTTTTTT. It yields the protein CASSLVTGNANEKLFF.

V is TRBV11-3 and J is TRBJ2-1; weak D call: TRBD2 (6 bases). CDR1 is SGHNT and CDR2 is YENEEA in the germline V gene. Trimming removed 1 base from V and 5 bases from J, with 15 bases in between. This CDR3 contains 16 residues. CDR3 DNA sequence: TGTGCCAGCAGCTTAGTTGGAGGGGTTGGGGACAATGAGCAGTTCTTC. Amino acids: CASSLVGGVGDNEQFF.

The CDR3 is CASSFSRAETQYF. CDR3 in DNA: TGTGCCAGCAGTTTCAGCAGGGCAGAGACCCAGTACTTC. The rearrangement links TRBV12-3 or TRBV12-4 to TRBJ2-5; D possibly corresponds to TRBD1 (5 bases). The CDR3 has 13 amino acids. The V gene lost 3 bases and the J gene lost 4 bases, with 9 bases spanning the gap.

This clone was detected only once. The V gene is TRBV5-1, the J gene TRBJ1-1; 7 bases line up with TRBD1. Trimming removed 0 bases from V and 3 bases from J; junction bases left unmatched: 17. This CDR3 is built from 19 residues. From germline, CDR1 is SGHRS and CDR2 YFSETQ. The CDR3: CASSLEGPIGGASDTEAFF. CDR3 DNA sequence: TGCGCCAGCAGCTTGGAGGGTCCCATAGGGGGCGCTTCGGACACTGAAGCTTTCTTT.

The rearrangement joins TRBV19 to TRBJ2-3; TRBD2 matches at 10 bases. This CDR3 has 16 amino acids. Trimming at V came to 3 bases and at J to 5 bases, leaving 8 bases not matched to a gene. Germline CDR1 LNHDA, CDR2 SQIVND (reference sequence). The CDR3 loop is CASSIPAGGPVDTQYF. CDR3 nucleotide sequence: TGTGCCAGTAGTATTCCAGCGGGAGGGCCAGTAGATACGCAGTATTTT. Full variable domain (outside the CDR3, taken from reference TRBV19 and TRBJ2-3): DGGITQSPKYLFRKEGQNVTLSCEQNLNHDAMYWYRQDPGQGLRLIYYSQIVNDFQKGDIAEGYSVSREKKESFPLTVTSAQKNPTAFYLCASSIPAGGPVDTQYFGPGTRLTVL.

The table lists this clone with a few counts. The chain links TRBV10-1 to TRBJ2-7; unclear D gene. V lost 0 bases and J 2 bases, leaving 5 bases between the germline ends. Germline V lookup: CDR1 WNHNN, CDR2 SYGVQD (reference sequence). The CDR3 extends over 13 amino acids. The CDR3 region has the DNA TGCGCCAGCAGTGAGTCTTTCACCTACGAGCAGTACTTC. The encoded protein is CASSESFTYEQYF.

The rearrangement uses TRBV11-2 and TRBJ2-7; D unclear. From germline, CDR1 is SGHAT and CDR2 FQNNGV. Trimming removed 0 bases at V and 6 bases at J, with 9 bases between. CDR3 length: 13 amino acids. The CDR3 protein is CASSLDQIGEQYF. In DNA, the CDR3 is TGTGCCAGCAGCTTAGACCAGATTGGCGAGCAGTACTTC.

This clone has a handful of counts. CDR3 sequence reads: CASSRGAGGQQFF. In DNA form, the CDR3 reads TGTGCCAGTAGTCGGGGAGCGGGAGGGCAGCAGTTCTTC. J is TRBJ2-1 and V is TRBV19; the match to TRBD2 covers 10 bases. The J segment lost 11 bases and the V segment lost 5 bases, leaving 6 bases of the junction unmatched. This CDR3 contains 13 residues. Germline lookup yields CDR1 LNHDA and CDR2 SQIVND (reference sequence).

The rearrangement joins TRBV18 to TRBJ1-1, with D possibly TRBD1 on 5 matching bases. Trimming took 1 base from V and 7 from J, leaving 16 bases between them. CDR3 size: 15 residues. Per germline, CDR1 KGHSH and CDR2 LQKENI. CDR3 nucleotide sequence: TGTGCCAGCTCACCACTGGGGGGGGGAAGAGATGAAGCTTTCTTT. Protein sequence: CASSPLGGGRDEAFF.

The chain couples TRBV2 to TRBJ2-1, with a possible D match to TRBD1 (5 bases). The CDR3 runs 14 residues. Trimming left V 4 bases short and J 10 bases short, with 17 bases between. CDR1 and CDR2 (germline): SNHLY, FYNNEI. The CDR3 nucleotides read TGTGCCAGCAGTGTAGCCCGAGTAGGGGAAGAGCAGTTCTTC. It yields the protein CASSVARVGEEQFF.

This clone was observed a handful of times. The chain is built from TRBV2 and TRBJ1-6; no firm D call. This CDR3 comprises 14 residues. Germline CDR1 SNHLY, CDR2 FYNNEI. CDR3 nucleotide sequence: TGTGCGGCGGCGCCTGGTTTGGATAATTCACCCCTCCACTTT. Translated, it gives CAAAPGLDNSPLHF.

This clone was seen a handful of times. The V gene is TRBV6-6, the J gene TRBJ2-3; 7 bases match TRBD1. J lost 2 bases, V lost 6 bases, and 11 bases had no gene match. This CDR3 contains 16 residues. Germline CDR1 and CDR2: MNHNY and SVGAGI (reference sequence). The CDR3 region has the DNA TGTGCCAGCAGACCCCATGGGACAGACTACACAGATACGCAGTATTTT. Amino acid sequence: CASRPHGTDYTDTQYF.